This T cell receptor (beta chain) was recorded in a study of monozygotic twins with inflammatory bowel disease. General study findings and limits: Reduced clonotype sharing with other individuals was observed in IBD patients relative to healthy twins, especially with disease activity. Resolution of different T cell subtypes was not achieved.

TCRdb reprocessed the 5' RACE reads and stores each CDR3 protein as one record, lacking DNA. The table lists approximately 200,000 distinct CDR3 sequences. With respect to this clonotype: Its antigen is not identified.

Sequenced sample: blood. This receptor was taken from a human donor with ulcerative colitis or Crohn's disease, or a healthy co-twin of an affected twin (not recorded which).

CDR3 in amino acids: CASSPPPSSYNEQFF. This sequence joins TRBV18 and TRBJ2-1. The CDR3 totals 15 residues. CDR1 KGHSH and CDR2 LQKENI come from the germline V gene.